This TCR beta chain appears in the sequencing data of a study of cytomegalovirus exposure and HLA in healthy donors. Study details: As released early, the data held roughly 85 million unique TCRs from HLA-typed donors.

This clone showed up just a few times. Its antigen is unknown. Study-level results: In an earlier analysis, productive rearrangement rates for most beta V segments clustered near 87% or 30%.

The V and J ends lost 0 bases and 3 bases, in that order; junction bases with no gene match: 2. The CDR3 runs 14 residues. Germline loops: CDR1 MNHEY, CDR2 SMNVEV (reference sequence). Primers included in the PCR were 60 Vbeta and 13 Jbeta primers. Data came from immunoSEQ multiplex PCR; TCRdb stores just in-frame clones and leaves some out. Of roughly 120,000 clones listed, 80% to 90% are singletons. The sequenced material came from PBMCs. V is TRBV27 and J is TRBJ2-7, with 7 positions matching TRBD2. The clonotype comes from a male donor in good health and CMV-seropositive. The CDR3 is CASSLSASGYEQYF. The CDR3 DNA is TGTGCCAGCAGTTTATCTGCTAGCGGCTACGAGCAGTACTTC.